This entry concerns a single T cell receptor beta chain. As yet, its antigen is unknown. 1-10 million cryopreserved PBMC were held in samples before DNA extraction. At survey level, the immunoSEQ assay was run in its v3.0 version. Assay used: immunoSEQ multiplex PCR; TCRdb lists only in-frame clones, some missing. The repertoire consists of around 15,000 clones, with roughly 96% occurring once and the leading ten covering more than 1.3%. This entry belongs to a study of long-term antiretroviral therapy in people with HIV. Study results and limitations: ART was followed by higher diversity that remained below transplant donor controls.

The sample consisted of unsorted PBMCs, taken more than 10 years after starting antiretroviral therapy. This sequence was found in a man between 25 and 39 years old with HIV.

CDR3 sequence reads: CASSLDPLAWAFF. The CDR3 DNA reads TGTGCCAGCAGCTTAGATCCTCTCGCGTGGGCTTTCTTT. This chain uses TRBV11-2 with TRBJ1-1; D gene unclear. Germline CDR1 and CDR2: SGHAT and FQNNGV. Trimming took off 0 bases at V and 11 bases at J, with 13 bases between the two ends. CDR3 length equals 13 residues.